This T cell receptor (beta chain) was retrieved from a study of cytomegalovirus exposure and HLA in healthy donors. Study-wide points: Association of a missense DCLRE1C variant with TCR beta V- and J-gene trimming was reported in a later analysis. The classifier, whose performance was assessed in both the original and validation cohorts, reportedly diagnosed cytomegalovirus status with high specificity and sensitivity. In vitro, three CMV-associated chains proved specific for CMV antigens.

CDR1 is SGDLS, CDR2 YYNGEE, per germline. V was trimmed by 4 bases and J by 4 bases, leaving 18 bases between them. The CDR3 runs 16 residues. The PCR had 60 Vbeta and 13 Jbeta primers. The assay was immunoSEQ multiplex PCR, and TCRdb's table has in-frame clones only and misses some. The repertoire table contains about 160,000 clones. Details on this clone: The antigen is unknown.

This receptor was obtained from a woman aged 55-69 years in good health and CMV-seronegative. Material: PBMCs. This rearrangement joins TRBV9 to TRBJ1-3; the D gene is possibly TRBD1 (6 bases). This CDR3 reads CASSTTTGLTGNTIYF. The CDR3 nucleotides read TGTGCCAGCAGCACGACGACAGGACTTACGGGAAACACCATATATTTT.